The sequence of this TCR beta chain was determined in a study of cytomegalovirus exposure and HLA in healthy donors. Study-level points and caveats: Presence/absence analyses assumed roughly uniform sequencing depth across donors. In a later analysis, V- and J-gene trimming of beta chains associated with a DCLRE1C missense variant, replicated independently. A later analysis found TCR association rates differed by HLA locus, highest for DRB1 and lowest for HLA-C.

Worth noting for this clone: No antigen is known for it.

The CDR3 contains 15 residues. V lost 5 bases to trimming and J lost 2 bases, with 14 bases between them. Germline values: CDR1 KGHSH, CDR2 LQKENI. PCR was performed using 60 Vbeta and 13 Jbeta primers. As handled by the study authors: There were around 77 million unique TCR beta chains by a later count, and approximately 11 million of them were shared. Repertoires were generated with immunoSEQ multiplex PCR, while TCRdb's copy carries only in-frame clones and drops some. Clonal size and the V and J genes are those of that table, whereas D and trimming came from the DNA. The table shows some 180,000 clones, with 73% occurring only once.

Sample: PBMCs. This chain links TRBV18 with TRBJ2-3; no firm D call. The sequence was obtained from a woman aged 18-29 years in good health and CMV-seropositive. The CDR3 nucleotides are TGTGCCAGCTCAGCCAACTTTCTTCCCACAGATACGCAGTATTTT. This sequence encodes CASSANFLPTDTQYF.